Given below is one T cell receptor beta chain in context. This entry belongs to a study of CD8 T cells in ankylosing spondylitis. The germline V gene encodes CDR1 MNHEY and CDR2 SVGEGT. V lost 2 bases to trimming and J lost 2 bases, with 6 bases between them. The CDR3 contains 13 residues. TCRdb re-called the 5' RACE reads with MiXCR, one entry per CDR3 protein. The sample records fewer than 180,000 distinct CDR3 sequences, under 55% being singletons. The sequencing input was synovial fluid, either unsorted or a sorted T cell fraction (not recorded which). The chain carries TRBV6-2 or TRBV6-3 and TRBJ1-2; D is unresolved. This TCR came from a male donor with ankylosing spondylitis. The CDR3 bases are TGTGCCAGCAGTTACCAGGAGAACTATGGCTACACCTTC. It translates to CASSYQENYGYTF.